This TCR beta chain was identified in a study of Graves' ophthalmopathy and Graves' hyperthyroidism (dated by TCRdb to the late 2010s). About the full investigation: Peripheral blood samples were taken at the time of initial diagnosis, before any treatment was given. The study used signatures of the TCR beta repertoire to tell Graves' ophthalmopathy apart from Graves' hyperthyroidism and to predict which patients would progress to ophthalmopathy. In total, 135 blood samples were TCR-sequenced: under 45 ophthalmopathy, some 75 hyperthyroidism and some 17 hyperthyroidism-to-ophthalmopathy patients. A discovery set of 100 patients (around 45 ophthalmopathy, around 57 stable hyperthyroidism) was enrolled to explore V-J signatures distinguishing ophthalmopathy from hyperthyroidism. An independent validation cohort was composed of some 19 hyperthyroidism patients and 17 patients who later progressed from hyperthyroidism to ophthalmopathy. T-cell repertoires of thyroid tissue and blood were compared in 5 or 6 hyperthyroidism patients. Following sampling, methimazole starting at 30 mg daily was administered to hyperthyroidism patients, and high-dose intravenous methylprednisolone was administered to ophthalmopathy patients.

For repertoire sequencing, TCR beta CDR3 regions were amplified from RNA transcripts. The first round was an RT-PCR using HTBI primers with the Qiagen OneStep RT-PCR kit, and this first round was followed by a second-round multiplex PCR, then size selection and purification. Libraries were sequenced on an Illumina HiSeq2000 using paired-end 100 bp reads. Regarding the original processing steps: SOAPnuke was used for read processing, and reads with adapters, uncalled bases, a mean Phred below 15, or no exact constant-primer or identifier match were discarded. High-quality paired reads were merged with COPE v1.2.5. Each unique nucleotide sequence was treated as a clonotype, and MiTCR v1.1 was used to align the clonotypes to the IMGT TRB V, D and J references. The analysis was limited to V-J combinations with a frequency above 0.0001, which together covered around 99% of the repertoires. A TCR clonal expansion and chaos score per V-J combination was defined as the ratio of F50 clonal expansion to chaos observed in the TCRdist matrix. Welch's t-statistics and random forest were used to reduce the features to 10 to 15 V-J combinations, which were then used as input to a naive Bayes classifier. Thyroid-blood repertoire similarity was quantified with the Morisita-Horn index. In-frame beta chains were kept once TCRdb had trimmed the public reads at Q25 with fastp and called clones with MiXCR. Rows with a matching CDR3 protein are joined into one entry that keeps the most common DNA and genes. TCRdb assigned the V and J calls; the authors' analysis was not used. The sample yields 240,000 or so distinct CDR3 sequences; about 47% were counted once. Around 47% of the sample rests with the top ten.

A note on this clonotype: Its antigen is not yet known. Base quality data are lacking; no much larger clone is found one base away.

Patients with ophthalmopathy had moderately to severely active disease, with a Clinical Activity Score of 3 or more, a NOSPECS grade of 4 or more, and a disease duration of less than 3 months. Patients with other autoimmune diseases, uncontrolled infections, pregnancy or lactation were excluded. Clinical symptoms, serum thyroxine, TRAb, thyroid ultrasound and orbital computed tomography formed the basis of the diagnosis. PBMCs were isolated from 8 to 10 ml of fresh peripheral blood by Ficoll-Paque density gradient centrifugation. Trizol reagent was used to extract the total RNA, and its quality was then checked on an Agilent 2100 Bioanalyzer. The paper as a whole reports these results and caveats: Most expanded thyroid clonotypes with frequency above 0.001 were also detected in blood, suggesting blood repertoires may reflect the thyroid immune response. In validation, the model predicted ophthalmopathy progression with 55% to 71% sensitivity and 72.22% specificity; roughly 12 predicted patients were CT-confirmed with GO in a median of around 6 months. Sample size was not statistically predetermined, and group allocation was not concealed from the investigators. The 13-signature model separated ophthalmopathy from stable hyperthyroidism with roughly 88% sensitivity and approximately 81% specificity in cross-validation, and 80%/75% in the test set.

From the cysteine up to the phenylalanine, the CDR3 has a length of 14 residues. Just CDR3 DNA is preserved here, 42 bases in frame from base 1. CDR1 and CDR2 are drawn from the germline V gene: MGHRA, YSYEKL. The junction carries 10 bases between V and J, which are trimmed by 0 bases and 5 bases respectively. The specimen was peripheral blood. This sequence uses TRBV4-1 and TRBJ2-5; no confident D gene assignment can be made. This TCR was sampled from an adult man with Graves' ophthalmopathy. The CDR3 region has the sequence CASSQDDRDETQYF. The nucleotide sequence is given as TGCGCCAGCAGCCAAGACGACCGAGATGAGACCCAGTACTTC.